The T cell receptor beta chain under discussion was sequenced for a study of cytomegalovirus exposure and HLA in healthy donors (TCRdb year 2017). About the full investigation: In an earlier analysis of several hundred of the donors, about 260 Gb of sequence data and approximately 100 million unique TCR beta sequences from about 179 million T cells were reported. Alongside the repertoire data, information on donor age, sex, ethnicity and CMV serostatus was compiled. A later genetic analysis used genome-wide SNP genotypes for about three fifths of the 666 donors, treating that subset as a discovery cohort. The study aimed to test whether cataloging public T cell receptors could reveal signatures of past pathogen exposure. The genetic ancestry cluster associated with self-reported Caucasian donors included around 76% of the roughly 360 genotyped donors. All discovery cohort repertoires had been generated using a single sequencing platform. An early release covering roughly 600 HLA-typed donors comprised about 290 gigabases of sequencing data and around 80 million unique TCR sequences. High-throughput TCR immunosequencing, statistical association of individual TCRs with disease status, and machine learning were combined to predict cytomegalovirus infection status. To study patterns of TCR occurrence, a later analysis re-analyzed previously published TCR beta repertoires from 650 to 750 donors and added high-resolution HLA genotyping. Using immunosequencing, the study profiled T cell repertoires from about 610 subjects and related those repertoires to cytomegalovirus serostatus. An earlier analysis of several hundred of the donors used high-throughput TCR beta sequencing to judge whether each TCR beta V gene segment behaved as functional or pseudogenic. Across 398 genotyped donors of the cohort, an average of about 240,000 unique TCR beta nucleotide sequences per donor were sequenced, and approximately 17% of those sequences were non-productive. Class I and class II HLA loci were covered by the typing at four-digit resolution. Roughly 5 DR-DQ haplotypes were handled as single units for association and clustering because linkage in the cohort was strong. Rather than drawing on any new phenotypic data, the later analysis identified candidate immune exposures from TCR beta sequences and the way those sequences occurred across donors. Typing coverage varied by locus: roughly 620-640 donors for A, B, C, DRB1 and DQB1; approximately 560 for DQA1; around 610 for DPA1; about 450 for DPB1. In addition to the first cohort of approximately 670 subjects, a separate validation cohort of 100 to 150 different subjects was used.

The research as a whole found: Correlated functional status among segregating V segments might reflect linkage disequilibrium, but an unknown experimental factor could not be ruled out. In vitro tests confirmed that a few of the cytomegalovirus-associated TCR beta chains recognize cytomegalovirus antigens. In a later genetic analysis, a missense DCLRE1C variant was associated with V-gene and J-gene trimming of TCR beta chains, and the association was replicated in an independent cohort. In a later analysis, around 17,000 TCR beta sequences were associated with specific HLA alleles at a false discovery rate of 0.05. Broadly in line with IMGT annotations, most TCR beta V segments showed up in productive rearrangements about 90% or about 30% of the time in an earlier analysis of around 550 of the donors. This cohort had only TCR beta chains sequenced, and the lack of alpha or paired-chain data limited which features could be detected. Because HLA typing was missing for some donors at each locus, association tests included only the typed subset. A later analysis found that TCR association rates varied across HLA loci, with DRB1 alleles showing the most associated TCRs and HLA-C alleles the fewest. According to a later analysis, most CMV-associated TCR beta chains appeared to be HLA-restricted, and the HLA associations seemed to be driven largely by CMV exposure. Because the 87-base-pair reads could not distinguish some IMGT-functional V segments, including TRBV6-2 and TRBV6-3, those segments were excluded. Assigning TCR associations to individual alleles was difficult when HLA alleles, especially DR and DQ, strongly co-occurred. Presence/absence analyses assumed roughly uniform sequencing depth across donors, an assumption that may not hold. A total of 150 to 200 TCR beta chains were listed by the study as associated with cytomegalovirus. A cluster of highly shared sequence variants was judged likely to represent a technical artifact of the sequencing pipeline. In a later analysis, HLA-associated TCR beta chains showed more clonal expansion and lower generation probabilities than non-associated chains that were equally common. According to a later analysis, parvovirus B19, influenza, CMV and Epstein-Barr virus appeared linked to several top co-occurrence clusters. The classifier was reported to diagnose cytomegalovirus status with high specificity and sensitivity in both the original and validation cohorts. According to the authors, the approach could potentially be generalized to other disease states and immunological phenotypes. In a later genetic analysis, fewer N-insertions in productive TCRs were reported among donors in an Asian-associated ancestry cluster than the roughly 640-donor mean. For the cohort, immune exposure information was limited to CMV serostatus. Most TCR sequences were seen in very few donors, while some public TCRs were found in many individuals. A further reported finding was that TCR beta sequences accurately predicted the HLA-A and HLA-B alleles for most subjects in the first cohort. Over 15 rarely observed V segments, including chromosome 9 orphons, were excluded from the earlier analysis of about 500 of the donors because counts were too low.

The library came from the immunoSEQ multiplex PCR assay. For the multiplex PCR, a mixture combining 60 forward primers for TCR Vbeta segments and 13 reverse primers for TCR Jbeta segments was used. A multiplex PCR assay on genomic DNA amplified the CDR3 region of rearranged TCR beta genes. Amplified TCR beta libraries were sequenced as 87-base-pair reads on the Illumina HiSeq System. From the authors' description of their analysis: A later analysis counted some 80 million unique TCR beta chains across the 650 to 700 repertoires, and roughly 11 million of these chains were shared by at least two donors. Raw reads were error-corrected and collapsed into unique sequences by a nearest-neighbor algorithm in which closely related sequences were merged to remove PCR and sequencing errors. CDR3 sequences were aligned to IMGT reference sequences to assign V, D and J gene segments. For a sequence to be retained, a match of at least six nucleotides was required to both a V gene segment and a J gene segment. A rearrangement counted as productive if the CDR3 had no stop codons and remained in frame with V and J, and every other rearrangement counted as non-productive. Following IMGT convention, CDR3 was defined as the stretch from the second conserved V-encoded cysteine to the conserved J-encoded phenylalanine. In an earlier analysis of around 570 of the donors, sequences lacking an unambiguous match to a single V gene segment were excluded. In an earlier analysis of around 600 of the donors, V segments were called functional above 56.7% productive rearrangements and were called segregating when the between-donor standard deviation exceeded 5%. To diagnose cytomegalovirus status from the catalog of TCR beta chain sequences, a statistical classification framework was built. A later analysis assigned V and J genes by comparing TCR nucleotide sequences with IMGT/GENE-DB human TR gene sequences. A later analysis assigned CDR3 sequences and most-parsimonious VDJ recombination scenarios with the TCRdist pipeline. In a later analysis, each TCR beta chain was defined by its CDR3 amino acid sequence together with its V-gene family, and reads without a unique V-gene family were excluded. A later analysis removed 592 highly shared, low-generation-probability nucleotide sequences to deal with suspected cross-contamination and a sequencing artifact. In a later analysis, a clonal expansion index for each public chain was calculated from normalized within-repertoire ranks of inferred template counts. A later analysis computed generation probabilities with a VDJ recombination model fitted to out-of-frame rearrangements, and checked the results against IGoR. In a later analysis, TCR-TCR, TCR-HLA and TCR-CMV co-occurrence was scored with hypergeometric tests, and a repertoire-size bias correction was applied to TCR pairs. A later analysis estimated false discovery rates by permuting HLA or CMV assignments 20 times. In a later analysis, co-occurring TCRs were grouped with DBSCAN, and TCRdist sequence similarity was added when clustering was performed within HLA-allele-positive subsets. For co-occurrence clustering, repertoires with fewer than 30,000 or more than 120,000 public chains were excluded, along with five repertoires with anomalous nucleotide sharing. Sourced from immuneACCESS, this table was stored by TCRdb with only in-frame sequences that have V and J called. A share of the clones is absent; for the studies checked, an unresolved V gene accounts for under half, and the remainder has no known explanation. V, J and clone size are taken as reported in that table, and D and trimming were inferred from the DNA itself. Recorded for this sample are 150,000 to 200,000 clones; less than 90% of them occurred a single time. The leading ten clones occupy around 1.8% of the sample.

The cohort consisted of 666 healthy bone marrow donors. At the time of sampling, every cohort member was nominally healthy, though immune exposures that went unrecorded were likely present. The donor tested CMV seronegative and was one of the 352 seronegative cohort members. Each donor provided a peripheral blood sample, and peripheral blood mononuclear cells were used for TCR beta sequencing. The Qiagen DNeasy Blood Extraction Kit was used to extract genomic DNA from the blood cell samples. A remark on this clone: Its antigen has not been determined. It has no much larger one-base neighbor in the sample; base qualities were not kept. Distinct nucleotide sequences in the sample also encode this CDR3.

Taken from cysteine to phenylalanine, the CDR3 has 14 residues. Only the CDR3 region is kept as DNA, spanning 42 bases read in frame from base 1. At the junction V is shortened by 4 bases and J by 5 bases, with 12 bases in between. From a lookup of the germline V gene (reference sequence), CDR1 and CDR2 are MNHEY and SMNVEV. The sequence was obtained from a woman aged 18-29 years in good health and CMV-seronegative. Material for sequencing was PBMCs. The sequence links TRBV27 to TRBJ2-1; a tentative D match to TRBD2 spans 6 bases. The nucleotides read TGTGCCAGCAGTTCCGGGACTCGCCACAATGAGCAGTTCTTC. Translated, it reads CASSSGTRHNEQFF.